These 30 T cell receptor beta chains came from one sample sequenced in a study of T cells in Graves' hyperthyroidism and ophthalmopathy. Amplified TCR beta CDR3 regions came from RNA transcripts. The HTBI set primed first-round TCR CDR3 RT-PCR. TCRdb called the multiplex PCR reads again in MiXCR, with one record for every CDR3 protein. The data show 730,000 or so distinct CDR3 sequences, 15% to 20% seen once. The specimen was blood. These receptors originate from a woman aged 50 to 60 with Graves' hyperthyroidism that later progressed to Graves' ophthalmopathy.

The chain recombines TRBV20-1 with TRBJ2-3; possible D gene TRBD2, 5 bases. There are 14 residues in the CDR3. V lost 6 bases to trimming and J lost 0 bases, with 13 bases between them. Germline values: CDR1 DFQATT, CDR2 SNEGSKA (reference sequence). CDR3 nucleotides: TGCAGTGCCTACGGGGATACTAGCACAGATACGCAGTATTTT. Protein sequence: CSAYGDTSTDTQYF.

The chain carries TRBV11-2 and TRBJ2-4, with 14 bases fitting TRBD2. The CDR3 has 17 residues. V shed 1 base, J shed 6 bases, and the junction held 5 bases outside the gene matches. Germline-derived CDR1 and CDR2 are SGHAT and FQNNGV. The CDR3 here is CASSLGLAGGPTNIQYF. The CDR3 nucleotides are TGTGCCAGCAGCTTAGGACTAGCGGGGGGGCCCACAAACATTCAGTACTTC. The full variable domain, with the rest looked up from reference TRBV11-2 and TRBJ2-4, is EAGVAQSPRYKIIEKRQSVAFWCNPISGHATLYWYQQILGQGPKLLIQFQNNGVVDDSQLPKDRFSAERLKGVDSTLKIQPAKLEDSAVYLCASSLGLAGGPTNIQYFGAGTRLSVL.

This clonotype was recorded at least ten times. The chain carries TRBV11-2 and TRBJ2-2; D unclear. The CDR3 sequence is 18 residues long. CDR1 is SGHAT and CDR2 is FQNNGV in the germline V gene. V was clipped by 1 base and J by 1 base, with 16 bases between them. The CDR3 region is CASSLGAWSAENTGELFF. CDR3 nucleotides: TGTGCCAGCAGCTTAGGAGCTTGGTCCGCCGAGAACACCGGGGAGCTGTTTTTT.

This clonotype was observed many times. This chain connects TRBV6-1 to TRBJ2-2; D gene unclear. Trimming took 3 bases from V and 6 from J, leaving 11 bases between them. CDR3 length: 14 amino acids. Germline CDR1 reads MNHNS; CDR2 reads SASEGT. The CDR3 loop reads CASSDGLVSGELFF. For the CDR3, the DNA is TGTGCCAGCAGTGATGGGCTAGTCTCCGGGGAGCTGTTTTTT.

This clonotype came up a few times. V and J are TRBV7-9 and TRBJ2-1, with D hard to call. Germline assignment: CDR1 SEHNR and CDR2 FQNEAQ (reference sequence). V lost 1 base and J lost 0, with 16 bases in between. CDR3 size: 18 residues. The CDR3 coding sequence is TGTGCCAGCAGCTTAGGTTCTCGGAATTGGGGCTCCTACAATGAGCAGTTCTTC. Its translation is CASSLGSRNWGSYNEQFF.

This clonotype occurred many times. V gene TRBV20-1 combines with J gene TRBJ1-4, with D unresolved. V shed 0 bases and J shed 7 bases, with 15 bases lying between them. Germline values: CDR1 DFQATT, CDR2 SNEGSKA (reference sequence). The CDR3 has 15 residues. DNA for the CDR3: TGCAGTGCTAGAGATCTGGACGGGAGGGCTGAAAAACTGTTTTTT. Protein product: CSARDLDGRAEKLFF.

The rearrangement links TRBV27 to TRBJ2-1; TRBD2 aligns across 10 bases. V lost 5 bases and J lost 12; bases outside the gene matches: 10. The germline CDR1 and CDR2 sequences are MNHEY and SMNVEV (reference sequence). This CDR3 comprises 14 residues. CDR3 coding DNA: TGTGCCAGCAGTCCGGGGACTAGCGTAAGGTGGCAGTTCTTC. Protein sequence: CASSPGTSVRWQFF.

DNA for the CDR3: TGCAGTGCTAGGTGGGGTAATGAAAAACTGTTTTTT. Translating it yields CSARWGNEKLFF. The chain recombines TRBV20-1 with TRBJ1-4; D unclear. There are 12 residues in the CDR3. Per germline, CDR1 DFQATT and CDR2 SNEGSKA (reference sequence). V lost 3 bases to trimming and J lost 4 bases, with 6 bases between them.

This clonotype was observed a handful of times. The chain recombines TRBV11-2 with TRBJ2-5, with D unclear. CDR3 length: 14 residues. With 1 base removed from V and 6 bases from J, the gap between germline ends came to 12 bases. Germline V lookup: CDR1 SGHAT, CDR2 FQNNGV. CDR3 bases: TGTGCCAGCAGCTTAGGGCCCACCGGCCAGACCCAGTACTTC. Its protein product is CASSLGPTGQTQYF.

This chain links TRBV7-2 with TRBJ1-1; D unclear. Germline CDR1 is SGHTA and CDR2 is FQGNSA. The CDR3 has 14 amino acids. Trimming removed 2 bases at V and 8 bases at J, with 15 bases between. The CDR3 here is CASSLNPARREAFF. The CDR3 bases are TGTGCCAGCAGCTTAAACCCCGCCCGACGCGAAGCTTTCTTT.

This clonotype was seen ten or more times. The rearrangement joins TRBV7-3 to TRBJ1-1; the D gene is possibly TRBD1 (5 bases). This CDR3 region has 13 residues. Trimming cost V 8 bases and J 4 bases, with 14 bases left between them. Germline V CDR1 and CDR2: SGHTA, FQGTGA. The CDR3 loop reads CASSPAGGTEAFF. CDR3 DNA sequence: TGTGCCAGCTCACCGGCGGGGGGCACTGAAGCTTTCTTT.

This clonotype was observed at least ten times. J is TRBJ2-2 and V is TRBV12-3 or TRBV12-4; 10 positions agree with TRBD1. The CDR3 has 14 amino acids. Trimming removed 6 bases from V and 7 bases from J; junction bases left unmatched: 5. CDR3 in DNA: TGTGCCAGCAGGCCAGGACAGGGGGACGGGGAGCTGTTTTTT. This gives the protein CASRPGQGDGELFF.

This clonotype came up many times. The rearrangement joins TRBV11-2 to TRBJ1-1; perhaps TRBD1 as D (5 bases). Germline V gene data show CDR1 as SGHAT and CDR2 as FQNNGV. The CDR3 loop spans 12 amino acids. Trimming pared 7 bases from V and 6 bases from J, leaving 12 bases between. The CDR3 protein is CASTLGRSEAFF. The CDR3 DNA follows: TGTGCCAGCACCCTGGGGCGTTCTGAAGCTTTCTTT.

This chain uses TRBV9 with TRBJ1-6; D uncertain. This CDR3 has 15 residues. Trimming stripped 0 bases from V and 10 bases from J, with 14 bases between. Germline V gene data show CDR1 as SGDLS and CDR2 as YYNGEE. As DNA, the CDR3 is TGTGCCAGCAGCGTAGCTGGGCAGGCGGGCTCACCCCTCCACTTT. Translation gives CASSVAGQAGSPLHF.

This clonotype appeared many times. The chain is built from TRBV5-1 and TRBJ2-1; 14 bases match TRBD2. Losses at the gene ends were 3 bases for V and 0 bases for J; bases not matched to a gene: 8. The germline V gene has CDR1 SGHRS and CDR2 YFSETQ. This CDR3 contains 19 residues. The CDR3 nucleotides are TGCGCCAGCAGCTACGGACTAGCGGGGGGTAGAGTCTCCTACAATGAGCAGTTCTTC. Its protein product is CASSYGLAGGRVSYNEQFF.

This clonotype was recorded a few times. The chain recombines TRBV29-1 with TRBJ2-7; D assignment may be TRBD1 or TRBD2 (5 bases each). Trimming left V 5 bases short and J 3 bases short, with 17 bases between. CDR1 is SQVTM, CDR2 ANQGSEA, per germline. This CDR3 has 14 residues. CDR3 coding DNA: TGCAGCGTTAAACAACCGGGACGGCTCTACGAGCAGTACTTC. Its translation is CSVKQPGRLYEQYF.

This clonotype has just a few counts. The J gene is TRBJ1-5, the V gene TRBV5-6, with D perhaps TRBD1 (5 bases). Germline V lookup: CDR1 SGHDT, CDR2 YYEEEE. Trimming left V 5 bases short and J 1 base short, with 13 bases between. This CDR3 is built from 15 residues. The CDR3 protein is CASSEGAWSNQPQHF. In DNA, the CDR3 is TGTGCCAGCAGTGAAGGGGCATGGAGCAATCAGCCCCAGCATTTT.

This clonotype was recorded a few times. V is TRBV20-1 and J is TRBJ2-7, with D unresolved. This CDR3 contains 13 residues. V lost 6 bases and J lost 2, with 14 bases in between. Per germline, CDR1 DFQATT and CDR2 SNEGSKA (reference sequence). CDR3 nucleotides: TGCAGTGCCGTGGGAACAGAAGCCTACGAGCAGTACTTC. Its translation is CSAVGTEAYEQYF.

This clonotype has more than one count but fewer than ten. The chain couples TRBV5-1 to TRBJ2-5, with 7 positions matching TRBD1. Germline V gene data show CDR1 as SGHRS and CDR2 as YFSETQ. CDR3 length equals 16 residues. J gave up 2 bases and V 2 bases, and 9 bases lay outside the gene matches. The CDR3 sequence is CASSLHGTDKQETQYF. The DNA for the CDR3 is TGCGCCAGCAGCTTACACGGGACAGACAAGCAAGAGACCCAGTACTTC.

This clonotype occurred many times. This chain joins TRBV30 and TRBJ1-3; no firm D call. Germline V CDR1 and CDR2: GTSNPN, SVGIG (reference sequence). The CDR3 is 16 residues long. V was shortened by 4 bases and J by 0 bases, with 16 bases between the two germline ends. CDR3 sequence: CAWIKPGDHSGNTIYF. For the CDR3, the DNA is TGTGCCTGGATTAAGCCCGGGGATCACTCTGGAAACACCATATATTTT.

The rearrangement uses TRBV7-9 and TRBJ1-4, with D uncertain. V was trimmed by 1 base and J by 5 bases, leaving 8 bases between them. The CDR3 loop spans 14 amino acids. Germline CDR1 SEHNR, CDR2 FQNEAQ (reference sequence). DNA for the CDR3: TGTGCCAGCAGCTTAGGAGCCTTCAATGAAAAACTGTTTTTT. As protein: CASSLGAFNEKLFF.

This chain's CDR3 is CASSYTRESNYGYTF. The DNA for the CDR3 is TGTGCCAGCAGCTACACTCGGGAATCTAACTATGGCTACACCTTC. This chain links TRBV12-3 or TRBV12-4 with TRBJ1-2; unclear D gene. Trimming pared 6 bases from V and 0 bases from J, leaving 14 bases between. CDR3 length: 15 amino acids.

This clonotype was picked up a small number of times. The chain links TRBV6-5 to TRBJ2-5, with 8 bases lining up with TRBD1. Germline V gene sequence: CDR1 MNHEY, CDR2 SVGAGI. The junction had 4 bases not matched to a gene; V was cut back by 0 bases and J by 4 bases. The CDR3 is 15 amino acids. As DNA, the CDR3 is TGTGCCAGCAGTTACTCGACAGGGGTAGGAGAGACCCAGTACTTC. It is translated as CASSYSTGVGETQYF.

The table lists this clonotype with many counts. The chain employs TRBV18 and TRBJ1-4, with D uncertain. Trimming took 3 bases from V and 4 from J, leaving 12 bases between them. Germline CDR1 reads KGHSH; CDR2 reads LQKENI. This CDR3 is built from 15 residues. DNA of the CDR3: TGTGCCAGCTCACCGGCGGCTGCTAATAATGAAAAACTGTTTTTT. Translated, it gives CASSPAAANNEKLFF.

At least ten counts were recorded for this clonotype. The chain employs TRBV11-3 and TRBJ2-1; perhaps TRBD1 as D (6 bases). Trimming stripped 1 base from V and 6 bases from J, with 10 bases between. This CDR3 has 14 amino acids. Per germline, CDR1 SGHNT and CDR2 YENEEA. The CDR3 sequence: CASSLVGGGNEQFF. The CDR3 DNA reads TGTGCCAGCAGCTTAGTTGGGGGCGGCAATGAGCAGTTCTTC.

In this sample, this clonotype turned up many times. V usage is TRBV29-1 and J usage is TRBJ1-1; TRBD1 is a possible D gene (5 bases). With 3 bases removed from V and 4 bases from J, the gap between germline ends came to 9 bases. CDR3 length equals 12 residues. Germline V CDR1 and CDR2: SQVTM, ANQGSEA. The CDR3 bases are TGCAGCGTTGAGGCAGGGCGCACTGAAGCTTTCTTT. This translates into CSVEAGRTEAFF.

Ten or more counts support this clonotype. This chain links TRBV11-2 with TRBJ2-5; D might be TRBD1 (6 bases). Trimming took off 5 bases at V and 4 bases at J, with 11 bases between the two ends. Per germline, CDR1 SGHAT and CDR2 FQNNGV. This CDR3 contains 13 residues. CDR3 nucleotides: TGTGCCAGCAGCCCAGGGGTCCCAGAGACCCAGTACTTC. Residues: CASSPGVPETQYF.

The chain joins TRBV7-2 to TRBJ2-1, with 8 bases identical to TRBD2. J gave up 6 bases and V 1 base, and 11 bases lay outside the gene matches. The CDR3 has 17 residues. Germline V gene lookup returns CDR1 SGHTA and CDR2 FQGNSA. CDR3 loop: CASSLVPGRGPGNEQFF. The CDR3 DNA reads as TGTGCCAGCAGCTTAGTCCCCGGGAGGGGCCCGGGCAATGAGCAGTTCTTC.

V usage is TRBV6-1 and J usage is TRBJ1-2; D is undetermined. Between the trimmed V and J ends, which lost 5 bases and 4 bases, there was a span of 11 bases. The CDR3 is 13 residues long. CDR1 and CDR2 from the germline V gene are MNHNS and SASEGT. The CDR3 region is CASSPKTSYGYTF. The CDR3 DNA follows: TGTGCCAGCAGTCCGAAGACCTCCTATGGCTACACCTTC.

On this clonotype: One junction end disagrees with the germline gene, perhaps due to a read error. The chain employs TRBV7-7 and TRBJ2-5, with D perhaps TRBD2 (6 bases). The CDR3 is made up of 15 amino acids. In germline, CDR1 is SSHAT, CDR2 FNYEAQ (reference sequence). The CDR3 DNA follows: TGTGCTAGCAGCTTAGGGCGGGGTTACCAAGAGACCCAGTACTTC. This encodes CASSLGRGYQETQYF.